The 8 T cell receptor beta chains below were found in one sample sequenced in a study of T cell responses to AZD1222 COVID-19 vaccine. The protocol was immunoSEQ multiplex PCR, while the TCRdb copy is restricted to in-frame clones and leaves out a portion. Among around 150,000 clones listed, over 75% were seen once. The material was peripheral blood, obtained on day 0 of AZD1222 vaccination. The receptors shown here come from an adult in good health.

The chain employs TRBV4-1 and TRBJ1-3; the D is unclear. The CDR3 totals 15 residues. V was trimmed by 2 bases and J by 4 bases, leaving 12 bases between them. CDR1 and CDR2 (germline): MGHRA, YSYEKL. CDR3 nucleotide sequence: TGCGCCAGCAGCCAAACGTCGGGCTCGGGAAACACCATATATTTT. This translates into CASSQTSGSGNTIYF.

The rearrangement joins TRBV7-8 to TRBJ1-2; TRBD1 matches 7 bases. Germline V gives CDR1 SGHVS, CDR2 FQNEAQ. The CDR3 has 16 amino acids. V was pared by 5 bases and J by 3 bases, with 12 bases of the junction left unmatched. The CDR3 coding sequence is TGTGCCAGCAGCCCTCCCAGGGGGGCCGGTTACTATGGCTACACCTTC. Protein sequence: CASSPPRGAGYYGYTF. Drawing the rest from reference TRBV7-8 and TRBJ1-2, the complete variable domain is GAGVSQSPRYKVAKRGQDVALRCDPISGHVSLFWYQQALGQGPEFLTYFQNEAQLDKSGLPSDRFFAERPEGSVSTLKIQRTQQEDSAVYLCASSPPRGAGYYGYTFGSGTRLTVV.

The chain couples TRBV7-8 to TRBJ1-2, with 11 bases matching TRBD1. Looked up from germline, CDR1 is SGHVS and CDR2 is FQNEAQ. This CDR3 contains 15 residues. Trimming removed 5 bases from V and 3 bases from J; junction bases left unmatched: 5. The CDR3 DNA is TGTGCCAGCAGCCCACGGGACAGGGGGTACTATGGCTACACCTTC. Translating gives CASSPRDRGYYGYTF.

The chain recombines TRBV14 with TRBJ2-1; D perhaps matches TRBD1 (5 bases). The CDR3 totals 15 residues. Looked up from germline, CDR1 is SGHDN and CDR2 is FVKESK. Trimming cost V 1 base and J 2 bases, with 9 bases left between them. The DNA of the CDR3 is TGTGCCAGCAGCCAAGTCGCCAGGGCCTACAATGAGCAGTTCTTC. This gives the protein CASSQVARAYNEQFF.

This clone was observed a handful of times. V gene TRBV12-5 combines with J gene TRBJ1-4; 9 positions agree with TRBD1. The CDR3 is made up of 14 amino acids. Germline CDR1 reads LGHNT; CDR2 reads FRNRAP. With V trimmed by 3 bases and J by 5 bases, 1 base remained unmatched. The CDR3 region is CASGFGTGNEKLFF. CDR3 in DNA: TGTGCTAGTGGTTTCGGGACAGGGAATGAAAAACTGTTTTTT.

V is TRBV5-1 and J is TRBJ1-1; D may be TRBD1 (5 bases). CDR1 is SGHRS, CDR2 YFSETQ, per germline. The V end was cut by 0 bases, the J end by 1 base, with 10 bases between. The CDR3 is 15 residues long. This CDR3 is CASSLVGGGNTEAFF. The CDR3 DNA reads as TGCGCCAGCAGCTTGGTCGGTGGGGGGAACACTGAAGCTTTCTTT.

The genes are TRBV1 and TRBJ2-3; the tabulated D call, TRBD2, remains unverified against the DNA. TRBV1 is assigned pseudogene status. CDR3 length: 19 residues. The DNA of the CDR3 is TGCACCAGCAGCCAAGATATGGCGGGAGATGTTGTCGGCACAGATACGCAGTATTTT. Translation gives CTSSQDMAGDVVGTDTQYF.

The rearrangement uses TRBV2 and TRBJ1-2; tentatively, D is TRBD1 (6 bases). The CDR3 totals 15 residues. CDR1 is SNHLY and CDR2 is FYNNEI in the germline V gene. V lost 6 bases and J 5 bases, leaving 19 bases between the germline ends. Here the CDR3 DNA reads TGTGCCAGCAGCGACGACCGAGACAGGACTTATGGCTACACCTTC. Its translation: CASSDDRDRTYGYTF.